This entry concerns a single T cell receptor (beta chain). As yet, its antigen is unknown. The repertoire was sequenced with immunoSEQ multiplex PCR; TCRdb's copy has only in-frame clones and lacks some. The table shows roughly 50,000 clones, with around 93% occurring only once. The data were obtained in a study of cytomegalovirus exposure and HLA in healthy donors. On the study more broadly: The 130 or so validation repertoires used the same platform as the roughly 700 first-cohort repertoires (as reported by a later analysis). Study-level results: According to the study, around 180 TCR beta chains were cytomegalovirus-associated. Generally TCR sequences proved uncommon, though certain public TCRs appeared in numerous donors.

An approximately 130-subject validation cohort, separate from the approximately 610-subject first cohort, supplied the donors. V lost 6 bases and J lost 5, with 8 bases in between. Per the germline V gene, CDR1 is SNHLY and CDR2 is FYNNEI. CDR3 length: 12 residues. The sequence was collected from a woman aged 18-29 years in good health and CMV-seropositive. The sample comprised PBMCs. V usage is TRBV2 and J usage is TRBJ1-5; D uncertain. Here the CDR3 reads CASREPYQPQHF. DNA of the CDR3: TGTGCCAGCAGGGAACCTTATCAGCCCCAGCATTTT.